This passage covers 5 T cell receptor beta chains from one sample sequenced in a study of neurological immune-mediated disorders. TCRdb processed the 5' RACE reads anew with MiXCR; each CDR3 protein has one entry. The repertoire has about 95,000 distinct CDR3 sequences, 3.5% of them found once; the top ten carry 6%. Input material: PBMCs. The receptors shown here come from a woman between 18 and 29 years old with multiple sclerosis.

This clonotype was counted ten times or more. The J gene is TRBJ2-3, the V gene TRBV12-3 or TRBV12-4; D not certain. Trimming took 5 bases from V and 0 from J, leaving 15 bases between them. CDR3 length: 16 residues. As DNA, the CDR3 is TGTGCCAGCAGTGCCTACACATACTCTAGCACAGATACGCAGTATTTT. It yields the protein CASSAYTYSSTDTQYF.

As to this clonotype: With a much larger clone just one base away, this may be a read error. In DNA, the CDR3 is TGTGACAGCAGTGGGTTAGTCGCGGGTCAGTTCTTC. This translates into CDSSGLVAGQFF. The V call is TRBV2, the J call TRBJ2-1, with D possibly being TRBD2 (5 bases). The CDR3 totals 12 residues. Germline values: CDR1 SNHLY, CDR2 FYNNEI.

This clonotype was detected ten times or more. The CDR3 region has the DNA TGTGCCAGCAGTGGTAGAGGAGGCACTGAAGCTTTCTTT. This codes for CASSGRGGTEAFF. The gene calls are TRBV7-2 and TRBJ1-1; D gene uncertain. The CDR3 covers 13 residues. Looked up from germline, CDR1 is SGHTA and CDR2 is FQGNSA. V lost 6 bases to trimming and J lost 4 bases, with 12 bases between them.

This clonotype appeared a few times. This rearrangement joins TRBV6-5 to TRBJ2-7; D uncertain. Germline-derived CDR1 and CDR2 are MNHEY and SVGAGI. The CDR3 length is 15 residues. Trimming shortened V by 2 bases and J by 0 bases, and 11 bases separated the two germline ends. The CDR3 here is CASSYRGGYSYEQYF. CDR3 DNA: TGTGCCAGCAGTTACAGAGGCGGATACTCCTACGAGCAGTACTTC.

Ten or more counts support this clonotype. The CDR3 protein is CASSQLGLDGYTF. The DNA of the CDR3 is TGCGCCAGCAGCCAATTGGGGCTTGATGGCTACACCTTC. The rearrangement uses TRBV4-1 and TRBJ1-2; weak D call: TRBD1 (5 bases). The length of the CDR3 is 13 residues. The germline gives CDR1 MGHRA, CDR2 YSYEKL. V was shortened by 2 bases and J by 6 bases, with 10 bases between the two germline ends.